This entry concerns a single T cell receptor (beta chain). As yet, its antigen is unknown. cDNA libraries for TRB were generated by 5' RACE incorporating UMI labels. Each CDR3 protein gets one entry in TCRdb, which reprocessed the 5' RACE reads and gives no DNA. The table lists 55,000 to 70,000 distinct CDR3 sequences, with about 0.7% in the top ten. Triplicate sorts, hundreds of thousands of cells apiece, were made for each CD8+ T cell subset. The CDR3 runs to 17 residues. Germline CDR1 and CDR2: ENHRY and SYGVKD. The data originate from a study of CXCR3-negative and CXCR3-positive naive CD8 T cells. Study conclusions and caveats: In naive cells, CXCR3-negative and CXCR3-positive subsets had similar TRBV-TRBJ usage; memory cells differed. More hydrophobic TRB CDR3s occurred in CXCR3-positive than in CXCR3-negative naive cells.

This chain uses TRBV10-3 with TRBJ2-2. Sequencing was done on a sample of naive CXCR3+ CD8+ T cells from blood. The sample's subset: CD45RO-CCR7+CD27+CD95- naive CD8+ T cells expressing CXCR3 (TNR3+). The sequence came from a human donor in good health. Some clones in this sample may be carry-over from other donors' samples. CDR3 residues: CAISESKGLGNTGELFF.